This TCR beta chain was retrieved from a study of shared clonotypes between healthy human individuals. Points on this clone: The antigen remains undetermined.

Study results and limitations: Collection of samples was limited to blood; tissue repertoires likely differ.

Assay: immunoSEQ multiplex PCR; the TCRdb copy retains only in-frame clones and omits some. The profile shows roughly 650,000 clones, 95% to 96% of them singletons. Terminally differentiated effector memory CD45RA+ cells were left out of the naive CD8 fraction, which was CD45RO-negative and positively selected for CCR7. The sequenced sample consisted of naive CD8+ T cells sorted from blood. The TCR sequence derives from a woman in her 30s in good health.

The CDR3 loop is CASSLVYEQYF. CDR3 DNA sequence: TGTGCCAGCAGCTTGGTCTACGAGCAGTACTTC. This rearrangement joins TRBV5-5 to TRBJ2-7; D unclear. This CDR3 region has 11 residues. V was shortened by 0 bases and J by 3 bases, with 1 base between the two germline ends. In germline, CDR1 is SGHKS, CDR2 YYEKEE (reference sequence).